This entry features one TCR beta chain sequence. Its antigen is undetermined. The V end was cut by 4 bases, the J end by 5 bases, with 11 bases between. This CDR3 has 13 residues. Germline V gene lookup returns CDR1 WSHSY and CDR2 SAAADI. This sample was included in a study of shared clonotypes between healthy human individuals. Whole-study findings and limits: Rarefaction demonstrated incomplete sorted-subset sequencing despite large depth.

Method: immunoSEQ multiplex PCR; TCRdb's copy keeps in-frame clones and lacks some. Here the sample spans roughly 2.4 million clones, almost 96% being singletons. Input material: naive CD4+ T cells sorted from blood. Sample subset: CD45RA+ positively selected. The TCR was taken from a man younger than 30 in good health. The V gene is TRBV10-2, the J gene TRBJ2-5; unclear D gene. For the CDR3, the DNA is TGCGCCAGCAGTGGGAACAATATCGAGACCCAGTACTTC. It encodes CASSGNNIETQYF.